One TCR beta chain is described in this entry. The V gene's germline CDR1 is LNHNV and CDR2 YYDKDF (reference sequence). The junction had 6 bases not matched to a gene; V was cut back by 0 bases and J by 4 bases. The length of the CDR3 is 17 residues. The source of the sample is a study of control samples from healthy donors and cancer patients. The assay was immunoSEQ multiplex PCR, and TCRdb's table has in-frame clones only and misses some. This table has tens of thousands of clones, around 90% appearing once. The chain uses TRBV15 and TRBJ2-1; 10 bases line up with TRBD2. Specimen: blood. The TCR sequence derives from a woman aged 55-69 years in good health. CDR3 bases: TGTGCCACCAGCAGAGATCGGAGGACTAGCGGTTACAATGAGCAGTTCTTC. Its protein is CATSRDRRTSGYNEQFF. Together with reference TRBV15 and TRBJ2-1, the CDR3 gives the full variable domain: DAMVIQNPRYQVTQFGKPVTLSCSQTLNHNVMYWYQQKSSQAPKLLFHYYDKDFNNEADTPDNFQSRRPNTSFCFLDIRSPGLGDTAMYLCATSRDRRTSGYNEQFFGPGTRLTVL.